This T cell receptor (beta chain) stems from a study of cytotoxic CD8 clonotypes in ibrutinib-treated CLL. Trimming removed 6 bases at V and 5 bases at J, with 10 bases between. Germline CDR1 MNHEY, CDR2 SVGAGI. The CDR3 has 12 amino acids. Target depth was 1 in 200,000 to 1 in 1 million T cells, about 10x per clonotype. Generated by immunoSEQ multiplex PCR, the TCRdb table keeps only in-frame clones and is missing some. The data contain 200,000 to 250,000 clones, just under 80% of them singletons. This clonotype was obtained from a human donor with chronic lymphocytic leukemia. Sequenced material: PBMCs, taken after 12 months of ibrutinib treatment. The rearrangement links TRBV6-5 to TRBJ2-5, with D unresolved. This CDR3 is CASRMDSETQYF. CDR3 nucleotide sequence: TGTGCCAGCAGAATGGATTCGGAGACCCAGTACTTC.